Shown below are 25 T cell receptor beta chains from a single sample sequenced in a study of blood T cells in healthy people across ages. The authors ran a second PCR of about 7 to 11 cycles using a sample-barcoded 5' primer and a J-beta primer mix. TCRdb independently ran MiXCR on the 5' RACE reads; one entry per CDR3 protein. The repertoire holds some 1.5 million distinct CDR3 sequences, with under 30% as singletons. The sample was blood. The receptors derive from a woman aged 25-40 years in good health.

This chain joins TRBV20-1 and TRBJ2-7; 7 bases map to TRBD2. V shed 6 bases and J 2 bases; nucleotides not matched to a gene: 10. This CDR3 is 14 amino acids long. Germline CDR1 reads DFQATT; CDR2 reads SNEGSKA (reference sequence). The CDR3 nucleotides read TGCAGTGCCGAGAGCGGGGCGGACACCTACGAGCAGTACTTC. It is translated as CSAESGADTYEQYF.

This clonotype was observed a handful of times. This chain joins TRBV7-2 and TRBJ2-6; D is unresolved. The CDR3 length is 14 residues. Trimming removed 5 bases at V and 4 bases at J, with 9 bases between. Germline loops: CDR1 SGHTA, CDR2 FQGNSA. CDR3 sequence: CASSISLGANVLTF. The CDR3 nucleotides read TGTGCCAGCAGCATCAGTCTCGGGGCCAACGTCCTGACTTTC.

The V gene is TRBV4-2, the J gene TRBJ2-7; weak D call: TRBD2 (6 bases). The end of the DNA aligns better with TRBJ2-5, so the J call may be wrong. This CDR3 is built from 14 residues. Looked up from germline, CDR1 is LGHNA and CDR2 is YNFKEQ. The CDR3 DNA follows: TGTGCCAGCAGCCAAGGACTAGATTACGAGACCCAGTACTTC. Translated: CASSQGLDYETQYF.

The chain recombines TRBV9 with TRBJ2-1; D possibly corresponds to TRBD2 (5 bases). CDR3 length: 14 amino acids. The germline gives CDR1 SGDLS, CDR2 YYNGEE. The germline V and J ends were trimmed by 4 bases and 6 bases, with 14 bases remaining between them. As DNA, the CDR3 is TGTGCCAGCAGCCCATGGCGGGTCCCCAATGAGCAGTTCTTC. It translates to CASSPWRVPNEQFF.

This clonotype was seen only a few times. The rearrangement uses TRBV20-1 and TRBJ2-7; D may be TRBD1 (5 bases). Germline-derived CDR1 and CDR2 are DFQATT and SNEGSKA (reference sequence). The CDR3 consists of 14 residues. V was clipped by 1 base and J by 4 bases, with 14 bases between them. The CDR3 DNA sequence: TGCAGTGCTAGAGGGGGCCCCATCGGATACGAGCAGTACTTC. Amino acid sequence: CSARGGPIGYEQYF.

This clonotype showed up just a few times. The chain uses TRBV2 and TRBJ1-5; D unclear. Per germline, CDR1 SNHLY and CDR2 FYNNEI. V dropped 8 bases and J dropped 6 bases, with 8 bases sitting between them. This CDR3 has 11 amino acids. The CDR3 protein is CASRGSQPQHF. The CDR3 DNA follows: TGTGCCAGCCGCGGAAGTCAGCCCCAGCATTTT.

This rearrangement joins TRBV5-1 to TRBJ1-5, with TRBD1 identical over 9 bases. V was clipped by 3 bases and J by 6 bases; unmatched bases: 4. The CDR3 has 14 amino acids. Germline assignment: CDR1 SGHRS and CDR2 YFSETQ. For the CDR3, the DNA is TGCGCCAGCAGCTCCGGGACAGGGATTCAGCCCCAGCATTTT. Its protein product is CASSSGTGIQPQHF.

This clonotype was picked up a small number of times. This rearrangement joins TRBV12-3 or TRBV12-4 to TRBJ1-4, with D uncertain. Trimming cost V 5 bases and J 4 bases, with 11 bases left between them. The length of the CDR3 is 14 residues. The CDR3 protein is CASSSSSLNEKLFF. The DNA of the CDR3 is TGTGCCAGCAGTAGCTCCAGCCTTAATGAAAAACTGTTTTTT.

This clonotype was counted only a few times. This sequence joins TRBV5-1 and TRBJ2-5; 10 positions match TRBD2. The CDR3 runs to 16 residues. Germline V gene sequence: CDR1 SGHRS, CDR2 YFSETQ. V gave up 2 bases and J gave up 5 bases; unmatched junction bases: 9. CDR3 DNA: TGCGCCAGCAGCTTAGCTAGCGGGAGTTCCGGGGAGACCCAGTACTTC. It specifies CASSLASGSSGETQYF.

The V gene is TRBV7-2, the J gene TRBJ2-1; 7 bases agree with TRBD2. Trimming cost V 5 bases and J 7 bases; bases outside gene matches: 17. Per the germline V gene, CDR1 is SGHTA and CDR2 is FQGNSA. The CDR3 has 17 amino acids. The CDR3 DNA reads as TGTGCCAGCAGCCCTCCTTGGTCGGCGGGAGTGGGAAATGAGCAGTTCTTC. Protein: CASSPPWSAGVGNEQFF.

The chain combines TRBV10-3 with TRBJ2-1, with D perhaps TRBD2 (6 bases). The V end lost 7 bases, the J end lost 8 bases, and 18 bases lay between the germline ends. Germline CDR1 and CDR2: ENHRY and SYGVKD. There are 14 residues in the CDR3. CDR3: CAITRDPDGDEQFF. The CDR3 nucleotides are TGTGCCATCACGCGGGACCCCGACGGGGATGAGCAGTTCTTC.

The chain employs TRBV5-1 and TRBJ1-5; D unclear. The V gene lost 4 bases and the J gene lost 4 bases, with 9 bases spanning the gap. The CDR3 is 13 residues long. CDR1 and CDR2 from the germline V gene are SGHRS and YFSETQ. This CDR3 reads CASSSDTNQPQHF. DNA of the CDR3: TGCGCCAGCAGCAGCGACACGAATCAGCCCCAGCATTTT.

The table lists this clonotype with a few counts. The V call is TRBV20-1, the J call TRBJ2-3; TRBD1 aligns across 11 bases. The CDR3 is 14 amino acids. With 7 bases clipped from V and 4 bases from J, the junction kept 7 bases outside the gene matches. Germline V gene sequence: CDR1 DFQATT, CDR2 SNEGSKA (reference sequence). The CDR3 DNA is TGCAGTGGAACGGGACAGGGGGACCCAGATACGCAGTATTTT. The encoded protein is CSGTGQGDPDTQYF.

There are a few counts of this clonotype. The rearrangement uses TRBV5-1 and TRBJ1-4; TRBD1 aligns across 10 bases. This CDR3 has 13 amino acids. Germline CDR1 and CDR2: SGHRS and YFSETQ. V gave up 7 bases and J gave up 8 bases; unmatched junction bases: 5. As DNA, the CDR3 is TGCGCCAGCTCCGGGACAGGGGAAGAAAAACTGTTTTTT. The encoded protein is CASSGTGEEKLFF.

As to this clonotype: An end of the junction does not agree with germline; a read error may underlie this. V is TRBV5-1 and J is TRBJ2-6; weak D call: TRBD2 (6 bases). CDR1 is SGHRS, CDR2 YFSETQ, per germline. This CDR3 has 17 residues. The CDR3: CASIRERRDSGADVLTF. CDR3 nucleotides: TGCGCCAGCATCCGAGAAAGGCGGGATTCCGGGGCCGACGTCCTGACTTTC.

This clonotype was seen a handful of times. Here the CDR3 DNA reads TGTGCCAGCAGCTTAGCACAGGGAGTTTTCTACAATGAGCAGTTCTTC. Amino acids: CASSLAQGVFYNEQFF. The chain joins TRBV7-9 to TRBJ2-1; maybe TRBD1 (6 bases). This CDR3 region has 16 residues. CDR1 SEHNR and CDR2 FQNEAQ come from the germline V gene (reference sequence). Trimming shortened V by 0 bases and J by 3 bases, and 12 bases separated the two germline ends.

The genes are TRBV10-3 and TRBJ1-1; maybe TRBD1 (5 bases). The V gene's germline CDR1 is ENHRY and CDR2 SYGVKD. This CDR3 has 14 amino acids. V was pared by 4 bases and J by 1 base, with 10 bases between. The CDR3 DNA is TGTGCCATCAGTGTTGCAGGGACGAACACTGAAGCTTTCTTT. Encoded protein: CAISVAGTNTEAFF.

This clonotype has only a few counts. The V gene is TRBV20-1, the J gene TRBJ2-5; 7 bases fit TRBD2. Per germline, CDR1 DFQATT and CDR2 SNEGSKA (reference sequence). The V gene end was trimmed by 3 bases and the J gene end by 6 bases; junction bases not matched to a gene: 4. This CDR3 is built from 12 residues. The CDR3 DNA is TGCAGTGCTAGGGGGGGGAGGAAGACCCAGTACTTC. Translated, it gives CSARGGRKTQYF.

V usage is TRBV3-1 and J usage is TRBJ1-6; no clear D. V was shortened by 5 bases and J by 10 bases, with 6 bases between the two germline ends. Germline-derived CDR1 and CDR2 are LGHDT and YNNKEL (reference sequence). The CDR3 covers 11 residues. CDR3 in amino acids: CASSTRSPLHF. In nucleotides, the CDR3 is TGTGCCAGCAGCACACGGTCACCCCTCCACTTT.

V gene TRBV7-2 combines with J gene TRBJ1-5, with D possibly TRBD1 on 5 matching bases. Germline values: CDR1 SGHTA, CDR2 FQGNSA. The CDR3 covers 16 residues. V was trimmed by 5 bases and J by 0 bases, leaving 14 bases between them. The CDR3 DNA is TGTGCCAGCAGCCGATCAGGGACTTATAGCAATCAGCCCCAGCATTTT. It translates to CASSRSGTYSNQPQHF. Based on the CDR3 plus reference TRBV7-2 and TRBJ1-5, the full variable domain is GAGVSQSPSNKVTEKGKDVELRCDPISGHTALYWYRQSLGQGLEFLIYFQGNSAPDKSGLPSDRFSAERTGGSVSTLTIQRTQQEDSAVYLCASSRSGTYSNQPQHFGDGTRLSIL.

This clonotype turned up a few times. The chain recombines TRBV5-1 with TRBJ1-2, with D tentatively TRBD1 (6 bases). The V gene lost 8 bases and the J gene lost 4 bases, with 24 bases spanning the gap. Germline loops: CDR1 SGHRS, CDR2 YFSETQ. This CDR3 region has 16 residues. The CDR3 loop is CARMEIQGESFYGYTF. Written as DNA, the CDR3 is TGCGCCAGGATGGAAATACAGGGCGAAAGTTTCTATGGCTACACCTTC.

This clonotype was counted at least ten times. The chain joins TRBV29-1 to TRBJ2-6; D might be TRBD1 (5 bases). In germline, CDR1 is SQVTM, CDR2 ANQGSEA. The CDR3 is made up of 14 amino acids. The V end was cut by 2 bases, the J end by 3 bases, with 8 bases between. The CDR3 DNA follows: TGCAGCGTTGAAAAAGGGGATGGGGCCAACGTCCTGACTTTC. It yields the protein CSVEKGDGANVLTF.

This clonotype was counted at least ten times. The CDR3 nucleotides read TGTGCCAGCAGCCTAGGACTATCCCAAGAGACCCAGTACTTC. It is translated as CASSLGLSQETQYF. V is TRBV7-9 and J is TRBJ2-5; a weak D match, TRBD2 (6 bases). Trimming took 5 bases from V and 1 from J, leaving 11 bases between them. This CDR3 contains 14 residues. CDR1 and CDR2 from the germline V gene are SEHNR and FQNEAQ (reference sequence).

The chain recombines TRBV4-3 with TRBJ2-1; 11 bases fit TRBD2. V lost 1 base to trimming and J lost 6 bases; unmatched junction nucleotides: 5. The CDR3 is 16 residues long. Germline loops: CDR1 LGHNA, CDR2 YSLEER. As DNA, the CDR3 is TGCGCCAGCAGCCAAGCCCGACTAGCGGGGCTCAATGAGCAGTTCTTC. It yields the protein CASSQARLAGLNEQFF.

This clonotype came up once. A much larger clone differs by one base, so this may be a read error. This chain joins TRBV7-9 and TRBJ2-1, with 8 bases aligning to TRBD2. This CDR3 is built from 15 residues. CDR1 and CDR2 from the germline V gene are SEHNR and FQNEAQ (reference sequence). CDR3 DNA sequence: TGTGCCAGCAGTTCCCCGGGGGGGAGCCCCAATGAGCAGGTCTTC. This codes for CASSSPGGSPNEQVF.